The clone carrying this TCR beta chain was found many times. Its antigen is unknown. Amplifying from RNA transcripts, the study obtained TCR beta CDR3 regions. Investigators did first-round RT-PCR with HTBI primers, then second-round multiplex PCR. TCRdb re-derived calls from the multiplex PCR reads in MiXCR, one entry per CDR3 protein. This sample has about 200,000 distinct CDR3 sequences, with over 25% found just once. CAS ≥3, NOSPECS ≥4, moderate-to-severe activity and duration under 3 months marked donors with ophthalmopathy. Certain patients were not enrolled. These were patients with other autoimmune diseases, uncontrolled infections, pregnancy or lactation. Patients were diagnosed from clinical symptoms, serum thyroxine, TRAb, thyroid ultrasound and orbital computed tomography. Losses at the gene ends were 4 bases for V and 5 bases for J; bases not matched to a gene: 4. CDR1 is SGHTA, CDR2 FQGNSA, per germline. The CDR3 has 13 residues.

This record belongs to a study of Graves' ophthalmopathy and Graves' hyperthyroidism. Study-wide results and caveats: Sensitivity of about 90% and specificity of roughly 80% were achieved when a 13-signature model separated ophthalmopathy from stable hyperthyroidism.

Sample: peripheral blood. The sequence came from a man in his fifties with Graves' ophthalmopathy. V is TRBV7-2 and J is TRBJ1-1; 7 bases map to TRBD1. In DNA form, the CDR3 reads TGTGCCAGCAGCTCCCGACAGGGTACTGAAGCTTTCTTT. Its translation: CASSSRQGTEAFF.